Following are 10 T cell receptor beta chains from one sample sequenced in a study of cytomegalovirus exposure and HLA in healthy donors. TCRdb's table, derived via immunoSEQ multiplex PCR, lists solely in-frame clones and lacks some. Of fewer than 130,000 clones in the sample, around nine tenths were seen once. What was sequenced was PBMCs. The receptors come from a woman aged 18-29 years in good health and CMV-seronegative.

The chain recombines TRBV2 with TRBJ2-1; D gene ambiguous. Trimming pared 1 base from V and 7 bases from J, leaving 11 bases between. CDR3 size: 14 residues. Germline-derived CDR1 and CDR2 are SNHLY and FYNNEI. In nucleotides, the CDR3 is TGTGCCAGCAGTGAAGACACGGCCAGGAATGAGCAGTTCTTC. It translates to CASSEDTARNEQFF. Combining the CDR3 with reference TRBV2 and TRBJ2-1 gives the whole variable domain EPEVTQTPSHQVTQMGQEVILRCVPISNHLYFYWYRQILGQKVEFLVSFYNNEISEKSEIFDDQFSVERPDGSNFTLKIRSTKLEDSAMYFCASSEDTARNEQFFGPGTRLTVL.

The V and J genes are TRBV4-3 and TRBJ1-4; possibly TRBD1 for D (6 bases). The ends were cut back, 1 base at V and 8 bases at J, with 20 bases in the middle. Germline CDR1 reads LGHNA; CDR2 reads YSLEER. This CDR3 region has 17 residues. This CDR3 reads CASSQGLHRAAGEKLFF. CDR3 coding DNA: TGCGCCAGCAGCCAAGGGCTACACAGGGCAGCCGGGGAAAAACTGTTTTTT.

The rearrangement joins TRBV28 to TRBJ2-5; perhaps TRBD1 as D (6 bases). CDR3 size: 14 residues. Germline V gene sequence: CDR1 MDHEN, CDR2 SYDVKM. The V end was cut by 7 bases, the J end by 1 base, with 13 bases between. The DNA of the CDR3 is TGTGCCAGCACCACAGGGCGGCCCCAAGAGACCCAGTACTTC. It encodes CASTTGRPQETQYF.

This chain joins TRBV5-6 and TRBJ1-2; D remains ambiguous. Deletions cut 2 bases from V and 8 bases from J, with 13 bases between. This CDR3 has 13 residues. The germline CDR1 and CDR2 sequences are SGHDT and YYEEEE. CDR3 DNA sequence: TGTGCCAGCAGCTTCGTGACTGCGGGGGGCTACACCTTC. Translating it yields CASSFVTAGGYTF.

The chain employs TRBV27 and TRBJ2-5; 7 nucleotides line up with TRBD2. The V gene's germline CDR1 is MNHEY and CDR2 SMNVEV (reference sequence). V lost 6 bases and J lost 3; bases outside the gene matches: 4. This CDR3 comprises 13 residues. The CDR3 here is CASRRGREETQYF. CDR3 coding DNA: TGTGCCAGCAGGCGAGGGAGGGAAGAGACCCAGTACTTC.

The chain combines TRBV7-9 with TRBJ2-1; 8 nucleotides agree with TRBD1. Germline CDR1 is SEHNR and CDR2 is FQNEAQ (reference sequence). This CDR3 contains 15 residues. V trimming: 5 bases; J trimming: 3 bases; junction bases outside the gene matches: 6. CDR3 region: CASSAQGAGYNEQFF. The CDR3 nucleotides are TGTGCCAGCAGCGCCCAGGGGGCCGGCTACAATGAGCAGTTCTTC.

The V gene is TRBV7-2, the J gene TRBJ2-7; possible D gene TRBD2, 5 bases. Trimming took off 1 base at V and 1 base at J, with 14 bases between the two ends. CDR1 is SGHTA, CDR2 FQGNSA, per germline. The CDR3 contains 16 residues. DNA of the CDR3: TGTGCCAGCAGCTTAGGGCGGGCAGCCAATTCCTACGAGCAGTACTTC. Translated: CASSLGRAANSYEQYF.

The chain carries TRBV5-6 and TRBJ1-5; TRBD1 is a possible D gene (5 bases). The CDR3 covers 16 residues. Per germline, CDR1 SGHDT and CDR2 YYEEEE. V was shortened by 0 bases and J by 4 bases, with 14 bases between the two germline ends. CDR3 bases: TGTGCCAGCAGCTTGGCCAGGGCCTCAGGGAATCAGCCCCAGCATTTT. Encoded protein: CASSLARASGNQPQHF.

The genes are TRBV7-2 and TRBJ1-1; D might be TRBD1 (6 bases). V was clipped by 6 bases and J by 2 bases, with 16 bases between them. The germline gives CDR1 SGHTA, CDR2 FQGNSA. CDR3 length: 15 amino acids. CDR3 coding DNA: TGTGCCAGCAGTTTTGGGTCAGGGGTAAACACTGAAGCTTTCTTT. Translated, it gives CASSFGSGVNTEAFF.

CDR3 sequence: CAIRDSGNEQFF. DNA for the CDR3: TGTGCCATCAGGGACAGCGGCAATGAGCAGTTCTTC. V and J are TRBV10-3 and TRBJ2-1; tentative D call: TRBD1 (6 bases). This CDR3 spans 12 amino acids. The V and J ends lost 6 bases and 6 bases respectively, with 9 bases between them. Looked up from germline, CDR1 is ENHRY and CDR2 is SYGVKD.